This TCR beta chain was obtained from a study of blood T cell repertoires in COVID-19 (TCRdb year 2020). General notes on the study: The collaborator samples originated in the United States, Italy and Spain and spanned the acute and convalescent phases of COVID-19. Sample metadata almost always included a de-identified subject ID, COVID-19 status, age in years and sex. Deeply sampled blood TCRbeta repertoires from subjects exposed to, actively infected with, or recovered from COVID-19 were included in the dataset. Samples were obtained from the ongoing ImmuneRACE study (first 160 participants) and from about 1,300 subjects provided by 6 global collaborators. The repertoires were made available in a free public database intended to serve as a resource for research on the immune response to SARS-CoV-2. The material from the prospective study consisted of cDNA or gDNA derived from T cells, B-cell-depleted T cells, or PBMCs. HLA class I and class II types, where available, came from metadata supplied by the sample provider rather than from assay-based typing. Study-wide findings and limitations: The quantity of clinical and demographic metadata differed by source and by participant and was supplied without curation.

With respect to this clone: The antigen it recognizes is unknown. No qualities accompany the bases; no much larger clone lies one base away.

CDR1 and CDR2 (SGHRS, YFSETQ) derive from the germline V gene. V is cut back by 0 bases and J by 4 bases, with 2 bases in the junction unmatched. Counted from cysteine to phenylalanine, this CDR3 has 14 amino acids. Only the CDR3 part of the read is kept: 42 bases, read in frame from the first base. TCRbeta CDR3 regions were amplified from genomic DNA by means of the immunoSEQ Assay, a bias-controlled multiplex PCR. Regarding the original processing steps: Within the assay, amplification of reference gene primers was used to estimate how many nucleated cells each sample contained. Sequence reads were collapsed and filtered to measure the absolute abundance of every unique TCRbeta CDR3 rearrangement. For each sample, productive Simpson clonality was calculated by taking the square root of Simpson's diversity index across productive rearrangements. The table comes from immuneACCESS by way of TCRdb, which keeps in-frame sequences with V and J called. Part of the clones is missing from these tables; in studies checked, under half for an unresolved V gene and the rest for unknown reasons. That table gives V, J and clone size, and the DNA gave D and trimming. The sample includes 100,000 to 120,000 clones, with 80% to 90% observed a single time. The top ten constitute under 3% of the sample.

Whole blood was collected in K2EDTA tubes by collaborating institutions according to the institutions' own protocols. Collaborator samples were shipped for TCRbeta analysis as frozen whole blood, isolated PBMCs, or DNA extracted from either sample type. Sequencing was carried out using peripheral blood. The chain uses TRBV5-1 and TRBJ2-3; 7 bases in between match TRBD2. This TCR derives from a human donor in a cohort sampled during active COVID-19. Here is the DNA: TGCGCCAGCAGCTTGGGGAGCGGGGCAGATACGCAGTATTTT. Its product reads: CASSLGSGADTQYF. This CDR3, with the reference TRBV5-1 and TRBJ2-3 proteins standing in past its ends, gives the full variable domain KAGVTQTPRYLIKTRGQQVTLSCSPISGHRSVSWYQQTPGQGLQFLFEYFSETQRNKGNFPGRFSGRQFSNSRSEMNVSTLELGDSALYLCASSLGSGADTQYFGPGTRLTVL.